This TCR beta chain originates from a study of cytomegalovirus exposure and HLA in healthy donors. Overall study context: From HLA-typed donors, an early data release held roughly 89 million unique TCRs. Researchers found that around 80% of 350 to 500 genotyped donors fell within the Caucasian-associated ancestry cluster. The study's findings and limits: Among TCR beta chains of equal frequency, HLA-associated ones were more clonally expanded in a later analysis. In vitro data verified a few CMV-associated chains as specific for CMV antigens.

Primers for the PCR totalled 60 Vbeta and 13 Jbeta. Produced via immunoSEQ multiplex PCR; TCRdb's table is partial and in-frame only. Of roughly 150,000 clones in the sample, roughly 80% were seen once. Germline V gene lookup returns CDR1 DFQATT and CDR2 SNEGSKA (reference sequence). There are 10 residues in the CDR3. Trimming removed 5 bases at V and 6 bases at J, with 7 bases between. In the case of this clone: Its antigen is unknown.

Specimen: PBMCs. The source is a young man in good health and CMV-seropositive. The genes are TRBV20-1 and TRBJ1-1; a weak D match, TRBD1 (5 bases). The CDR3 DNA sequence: TGCAGTGCTCCGGGGGCTGAAGCTTTCTTT. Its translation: CSAPGAEAFF.